This entry features one T cell receptor (beta chain) sequence. What it recognizes is unknown. Researchers set a sequencing depth target of 1 in 200,000 to 1 in 1 million T cells. Clones were read by immunoSEQ multiplex PCR, and TCRdb kept only the in-frame ones, dropping some. The sample contains 35,000 to 45,000 clones, about 64% of which appear only once. This sample was taken from a study of cytotoxic CD8 clonotypes in ibrutinib-treated CLL. Study-level points and caveats: Sampling schedules were unmatched across sustained-remission and progressing patients.

Looked up from germline, CDR1 is MGHDK and CDR2 is SYGVNS. Trimming took off 4 bases at V and 4 bases at J, with 5 bases between the two ends. CDR3 size: 11 residues. TCR beta library input comprised about 2 micrograms of genomic DNA from cryopreserved PBMCs. The receptor was derived from a human donor with chronic lymphocytic leukemia. The V gene is TRBV25-1, the J gene TRBJ2-7; D is uncertain. The specimen was PBMCs, collected at disease progression, from a patient treated with ibrutinib. The CDR3 reads CASSGLYEQYF. For the CDR3, the DNA is TGTGCCAGCAGTGGCCTTTACGAGCAGTACTTC.